This passage covers 22 T cell receptor beta chains from one sample sequenced in a study of high-grade serous ovarian cancer treatment subgroups. The tumor samples were collected prior to definitive surgery or chemotherapy. The method was immunoSEQ multiplex PCR; TCRdb's version includes in-frame clones alone and lacks a portion of them. The sample includes over 6,000 clones, around 79% seen only once; the top ten take 4.5% to 6%. The sample was tumor tissue. The receptors derive from a human donor with high-grade serous ovarian cancer.

The chain uses TRBV6-1 and TRBJ2-3; D ambiguous. The CDR3 extends over 15 amino acids. The V end was cut by 8 bases, the J end by 0 bases, with 15 bases between. CDR1 and CDR2 from the germline V gene are MNHNS and SASEGT. CDR3 amino acids: CASLRMLTSTDTQYF. The CDR3 region has the DNA TGTGCCAGCCTGAGGATGTTAACTAGCACAGATACGCAGTATTTT.

The J gene is TRBJ2-2, the V gene TRBV19, with 7 bases fitting TRBD1. CDR3 length equals 14 residues. In germline, CDR1 is LNHDA, CDR2 SQIVND (reference sequence). V shed 10 bases, J shed 1 base, and the junction held 6 bases outside the gene matches. CDR3 bases: TGTGCCATACACAGGGGTGGGAACACCGGGGAGCTGTTTTTT. Its protein is CAIHRGGNTGELFF.

This clone was counted only a few times. V is TRBV7-6 and J is TRBJ2-7; 9 bases map to TRBD2. Germline V gene lookup returns CDR1 SGHVS and CDR2 FNYEAQ. The CDR3 extends over 15 amino acids. V dropped 2 bases and J dropped 5; count of bases not matched to a gene: 7. The CDR3 DNA follows: TGTGCCAGCAGCTTAACGGCTAGCGGGGACCACGAGCAGTACTTC. Residues: CASSLTASGDHEQYF.

The chain employs TRBV6-6 and TRBJ1-6, with D maybe TRBD1 (5 bases). The CDR3 runs 14 residues. The V gene's germline CDR1 is MNHNY and CDR2 SVGAGI (reference sequence). V lost 5 bases and J 7 bases, leaving 12 bases between the germline ends. The CDR3: CASSRRVGNSPLHF. The CDR3 DNA follows: TGTGCCAGCAGTCGCAGGGTTGGGAATTCACCCCTCCACTTT.

The V and J genes are TRBV5-4 and TRBJ2-1, with 7 nucleotides matching TRBD2. Per the germline V gene, CDR1 is SGHNT and CDR2 is YYREEE (reference sequence). V trimming: 4 bases; J trimming: 5 bases; junction bases outside the gene matches: 9. This CDR3 spans 15 amino acids. CDR3: CASSQLAGRDNEQFF. CDR3 DNA sequence: TGTGCCAGCAGCCAGTTGGCAGGGAGGGACAATGAGCAGTTCTTC.

This clone was seen a single time. This chain joins TRBV5-1 and TRBJ1-1; the D gene is possibly TRBD1 (5 bases). The CDR3 runs to 14 residues. The ends were cut back, 0 bases at V and 0 bases at J, with 6 bases in the middle. Germline V CDR1 and CDR2: SGHRS, YFSETQ. CDR3 coding DNA: TGCGCCAGCAGCTTGGGACAGATGAACACTGAAGCTTTCTTT. Amino acid sequence: CASSLGQMNTEAFF.

This rearrangement joins TRBV5-1 to TRBJ1-5, with TRBD1 identical over 8 bases. The CDR3 length is 20 residues. V was pared by 2 bases and J by 0 bases, with 16 bases of the junction left unmatched. Germline V gene sequence: CDR1 SGHRS, CDR2 YFSETQ. CDR3 sequence (DNA): TGCGCCAGCAGCTTACCCGGACAGGGAATGAAAGTCTATAGCAATCAGCCCCAGCATTTT. It specifies CASSLPGQGMKVYSNQPQHF.

This chain links TRBV5-1 with TRBJ2-2; TRBD1 agrees at 7 bases. The CDR3 runs 15 residues. Germline V gives CDR1 SGHRS, CDR2 YFSETQ. Germline trimming cut 4 bases from V and 5 bases from J; bases unmatched to any gene: 8. The CDR3 nucleotides are TGCGCCAGCAGCCTACGACAGGGAGCTACCGGGGAGCTGTTTTTT. It specifies CASSLRQGATGELFF.

The chain recombines TRBV6-1 with TRBJ2-4; the D is unclear. The CDR3 is made up of 15 amino acids. Between the trimmed V and J ends, which lost 3 bases and 0 bases, there was a span of 9 bases. CDR1 and CDR2 (germline): MNHNS, SASEGT. CDR3: CASSEQLLAKNIQYF. Written as DNA, the CDR3 is TGTGCCAGCAGTGAGCAGTTATTAGCCAAAAACATTCAGTACTTC.

The chain combines TRBV5-1 with TRBJ2-5, with 11 bases identical to TRBD2. The CDR3 totals 17 residues. The V segment lost 4 bases and the J segment 2 bases; nucleotides outside the gene matches: 10. The germline V gene encodes CDR1 SGHRS and CDR2 YFSETQ. Here the CDR3 reads CASSRSGGAIGQETQYF. The CDR3 DNA follows: TGCGCCAGCAGCCGTAGCGGGGGGGCCATTGGGCAAGAGACCCAGTACTTC.

The chain couples TRBV19 to TRBJ1-3, with 9 bases aligning to TRBD1. Germline values: CDR1 LNHDA, CDR2 SQIVND (reference sequence). The CDR3 has 13 residues. The J segment lost 10 bases and the V segment lost 8 bases, leaving 9 bases of the junction unmatched. The CDR3 protein is CASHRDRESTIYF. The DNA of the CDR3 is TGTGCCAGTCACCGGGACAGGGAATCGACCATATATTTT.

V usage is TRBV4-1 and J usage is TRBJ1-2; D may be TRBD1 (5 bases). CDR3 length: 15 amino acids. Germline CDR1 and CDR2: MGHRA and YSYEKL. Trimming took off 3 bases at V and 5 bases at J, with 16 bases between the two ends. The CDR3 coding sequence is TGCGCCAGCAGCCATGCCGGGGAAGGGGCATATGGCTACACCTTC. Translated, it gives CASSHAGEGAYGYTF.

The gene calls are TRBV7-2 and TRBJ2-4; possibly TRBD1 or TRBD2 for D (6 bases each). V was trimmed by 1 base and J by 7 bases, leaving 11 bases between them. Germline lookup yields CDR1 SGHTA and CDR2 FQGNSA. CDR3 length equals 14 residues. The CDR3 protein is CASSLEGGRNIQYF. The DNA for the CDR3 is TGTGCCAGCAGCTTAGAAGGGGGGAGGAACATTCAGTACTTC.

V usage is TRBV2 and J usage is TRBJ2-7, with D uncertain. CDR3 length: 15 amino acids. Trimming stripped 3 bases from V and 2 bases from J, with 14 bases between. CDR1 and CDR2 from the germline V gene are SNHLY and FYNNEI. CDR3 sequence: CASSDIRPSTYEQYF. In nucleotides, the CDR3 is TGTGCCAGCAGTGACATAAGGCCCTCCACCTACGAGCAGTACTTC. The complete variable domain, with remaining parts taken from reference TRBV2 and TRBJ2-7, reads EPEVTQTPSHQVTQMGQEVILRCVPISNHLYFYWYRQILGQKVEFLVSFYNNEISEKSEIFDDQFSVERPDGSNFTLKIRSTKLEDSAMYFCASSDIRPSTYEQYFGPGTRLTVT.

This clone was picked up one time. The J gene is TRBJ2-7, the V gene TRBV5-1; perhaps TRBD1 as D (5 bases). Germline values: CDR1 SGHRS, CDR2 YFSETQ. V lost 2 bases and J 2 bases, leaving 17 bases between the germline ends. CDR3 length: 16 residues. The CDR3 DNA reads as TGCGCCAGCAGCTTTCAGGTTGGCAGGGTGACCTACGAGCAGTACTTC. This translates into CASSFQVGRVTYEQYF.

In its sample, this clone was seen a few times. This rearrangement joins TRBV5-1 to TRBJ1-1; D might be TRBD1 (6 bases). V gave up 3 bases and J gave up 6 bases, with 12 bases separating them. The length of the CDR3 is 13 residues. The germline gives CDR1 SGHRS, CDR2 YFSETQ. This CDR3 is CASSSSGVAEAFF. The DNA of the CDR3 is TGCGCCAGCAGCTCATCAGGGGTGGCTGAAGCTTTCTTT.

This clone was counted a few times. The gene calls are TRBV27 and TRBJ1-2, with D perhaps matching TRBD1 (5 bases). The V end lost 2 bases, the J end lost 4 bases, and 11 bases lay between the germline ends. The germline V gene has CDR1 MNHEY and CDR2 SMNVEV (reference sequence). The length of the CDR3 is 14 residues. CDR3 in amino acids: CASSLTGDFYGYTF. DNA for the CDR3: TGTGCCAGCAGTTTAACGGGGGACTTCTATGGCTACACCTTC.

The chain couples TRBV7-8 to TRBJ1-1; D is undetermined. CDR1 is SGHVS and CDR2 is FQNEAQ in the germline V gene. The germline V and J ends were trimmed by 0 bases and 3 bases, with 11 bases remaining between them. The CDR3 length is 15 residues. The chain's CDR3 is CASSLARAVYTEAFF. The CDR3 DNA reads as TGTGCCAGCAGCTTAGCGAGGGCCGTGTACACTGAAGCTTTCTTT.

The chain has TRBV30 and TRBJ1-2; TRBD1 matches 9 bases. V lost 0 bases, J lost 7 bases, and 3 bases stayed unmatched. This CDR3 comprises 13 residues. Germline CDR1 is GTSNPN and CDR2 is SVGIG (reference sequence). CDR3 coding DNA: TGTGCCTGGAGTGTACAGGGGGCAAGTGGCTACACCTTC. Protein sequence: CAWSVQGASGYTF.

The chain uses TRBV6-6 and TRBJ1-2, with D unresolved. This CDR3 is 12 amino acids long. Germline V gives CDR1 MNHNY, CDR2 SVGAGI (reference sequence). Trimming took 6 bases from V and 6 from J, leaving 11 bases between them. CDR3 sequence: CASSSSVNGYTF. The CDR3 DNA reads TGTGCCAGCAGCTCTAGTGTTAATGGCTACACCTTC.

The V gene is TRBV7-9, the J gene TRBJ2-3; D remains unclear. CDR1 is SEHNR, CDR2 FQNEAQ, per germline (reference sequence). V was trimmed by 3 bases and J by 5 bases, leaving 3 bases between them. CDR3 length: 11 amino acids. The CDR3, as DNA: TGTGCCAGCAGCTTGTTAGATACGCAGTATTTT. Translated, it gives CASSLLDTQYF.

This rearrangement joins TRBV5-1 to TRBJ2-6, with D maybe TRBD1 (5 bases). CDR1 and CDR2 (germline): SGHRS, YFSETQ. The V gene lost 5 bases and the J gene lost 1 base, with 16 bases spanning the gap. The CDR3 totals 17 residues. The CDR3 sequence is CASRRAGLSSGANVLTF. As DNA, the CDR3 is TGCGCCAGCAGACGGGCAGGGCTATCATCTGGGGCCAACGTCCTGACTTTC.